This T cell receptor beta chain was observed in a study of T-cell reconstitution after alpha-beta-depleted transplantation in children. In this sample, this clonotype turned up many times. Its antigen is not known. A junction end diverges from the germline sequence, so it may reflect a read error. Preparation of the TCRbeta library used unique molecular identifiers. TCRdb independently ran MiXCR on the PCR reads; one entry per CDR3 protein. The sample records just over 200,000 distinct CDR3 sequences, roughly 8.3% being singletons. Whole-study results and caveats: Reports say that about two months after transplant, the alpha-beta T cells came out of several hundred graft clones that had expanded. Newly generated T cells supplied most T-cell counts and diversity one year post-transplant.

Germline values: CDR1 SGHVS, CDR2 FNYEAQ. The CDR3 consists of 13 residues. This chain connects TRBV7-6 to TRBJ2-2; 7 positions agree with TRBD1. This clonotype was sampled from a male patient aged 2-9 years who had a stem cell transplant for acute myeloid leukemia, so the T cells may come from the graft donor. Sequenced here: PBMCs, mostly from graft donor cells, sampled 360 days after TCRalphabeta/CD19-depleted stem cell transplant. The CDR3 bases are TGTGCCAGCAGCTTAGACCCCGACAGGGAACTGTTTTTT. It is translated as CASSLDPDRELFF. The complete variable domain, with remaining parts taken from reference TRBV7-6 and TRBJ2-2, reads GAGVSQSPRYKVTKRGQDVALRCDPISGHVSLYWYRQALGQGPEFLTYFNYEAQQDKSGLPNDRFSAERPEGSISTLTIQRTEQRDSAMYRCASSLDPDRELFFGEGSRLTVL.